This entry lists 9 T cell receptor beta chains sequenced from one sample in a study of radiation and T cells in renal cell carcinoma. Profiling relied on immunoSEQ multiplex PCR, and the TCRdb table lists in-frame clones only, not all of them. The sample records about 130,000 clones, around nine tenths being singletons. Time point meaning: baseline pretreatment blood. Regarding treatment: 15 Gy SBRT to primary tumor, nephrectomy 4 weeks later. This sample comprised blood, obtained from a patient whose treatment included radiotherapy and nephrectomy. Every receptor here comes from a woman in her 50s with renal cell carcinoma.

The rearrangement uses TRBV4-2 and TRBJ2-5, with 9 positions matching TRBD2. Germline loops: CDR1 LGHNA, CDR2 YNFKEQ. J was trimmed by 1 base and V by 1 base; bases with no gene match: 4. This CDR3 is 16 amino acids long. This CDR3 reads CASSQGDSGGQETQYF. The CDR3 bases are TGTGCCAGCAGCCAAGGGGATAGCGGGGGCCAAGAGACCCAGTACTTC.

This chain connects TRBV4-1 to TRBJ2-7, with no clear D. Germline CDR1 and CDR2: MGHRA and YSYEKL. This CDR3 has 15 amino acids. With 0 bases removed from V and 2 bases from J, the gap between germline ends came to 11 bases. This chain's CDR3 is CASSQDQAPTYEQYF. CDR3 nucleotides: TGCGCCAGCAGCCAAGATCAGGCCCCCACCTACGAGCAGTACTTC.

For this clone: Other DNA sequences in the same sample also yield this CDR3. The gene calls are TRBV9 and TRBJ1-1, with D tentatively TRBD1 (5 bases). This CDR3 comprises 14 residues. The V gene lost 4 bases and the J gene lost 0 bases, with 10 bases spanning the gap. The V gene's germline CDR1 is SGDLS and CDR2 YYNGEE. The DNA of the CDR3 is TGTGCCAGCAGCCCGACAGATATGAACACTGAAGCTTTCTTT. Protein sequence: CASSPTDMNTEAFF.

V usage is TRBV6-5 and J usage is TRBJ1-3, with D uncertain. V was trimmed by 4 bases and J by 0 bases, leaving 10 bases between them. This CDR3 has 15 residues. The V gene's germline CDR1 is MNHEY and CDR2 SVGAGI. In DNA, the CDR3 is TGTGCCAGCAGTTCCTCTAGTAGCTCTGGAAACACCATATATTTT. Translating gives CASSSSSSSGNTIYF.

The J gene is TRBJ2-1, the V gene TRBV6-5; TRBD2 aligns across 9 bases. With 3 bases clipped from V and 9 bases from J, the junction kept 9 bases outside the gene matches. The length of the CDR3 is 15 residues. The germline gives CDR1 MNHEY, CDR2 SVGAGI. The CDR3 DNA reads TGTGCCAGCAGTTATAGGGGGACTAGCTGGGGTGAGCAGTTCTTC. Translated: CASSYRGTSWGEQFF.

The V and J genes are TRBV25-1 and TRBJ1-4, with a possible D match to TRBD1 (5 bases). CDR3 length: 15 residues. In germline, CDR1 is MGHDK, CDR2 SYGVNS. The V end was cut by 1 base, the J end by 8 bases, with 14 bases between. The CDR3 region is CASSESGAIYEKLFF. The CDR3 DNA is TGTGCCAGCAGTGAATCTGGGGCCATTTACGAAAAACTGTTTTTT. Looking up the rest from reference TRBV25-1 and TRBJ1-4 gives the full variable domain: EADIYQTPRYLVIGTGKKITLECSQTMGHDKMYWYQQDPGMELHLIHYSYGVNSTEKGDLSSESTVSRIRTEHFPLTLESARPSHTSQYLCASSESGAIYEKLFFGSGTQLSVL.

This clone was picked up one time. Different DNA sequences within this sample yield the same CDR3. The rearrangement links TRBV5-1 to TRBJ2-5; D call uncertain. Germline CDR1 SGHRS, CDR2 YFSETQ. This CDR3 spans 14 amino acids. V was clipped by 0 bases and J by 2 bases, with 8 bases between them. The CDR3: CASSLGSSQETQYF. In DNA form, the CDR3 reads TGCGCCAGCAGCTTGGGTTCTAGTCAAGAGACCCAGTACTTC.

The chain recombines TRBV10-3 with TRBJ1-2; D is perhaps TRBD1 (6 bases). This CDR3 contains 14 residues. V dropped 3 bases and J dropped 4 bases, with 12 bases sitting between them. CDR1 is ENHRY and CDR2 is SYGVKD in the germline V gene. The CDR3 DNA is TGTGCCATCAGTGAAATTGGAGGGGGCTATGGCTACACCTTC. It translates to CAISEIGGGYGYTF.

This clone was detected only once. V gene TRBV4-1 combines with J gene TRBJ1-5, with D possibly matching TRBD1 (5 bases). Trimming removed 0 bases at V and 0 bases at J, with 15 bases between. Germline values: CDR1 MGHRA, CDR2 YSYEKL. The CDR3 contains 18 residues. In DNA form, the CDR3 reads TGCGCCAGCAGCCAAGATGGGGACCGGGACGGTAGCAATCAGCCCCAGCATTTT. Its translation is CASSQDGDRDGSNQPQHF.